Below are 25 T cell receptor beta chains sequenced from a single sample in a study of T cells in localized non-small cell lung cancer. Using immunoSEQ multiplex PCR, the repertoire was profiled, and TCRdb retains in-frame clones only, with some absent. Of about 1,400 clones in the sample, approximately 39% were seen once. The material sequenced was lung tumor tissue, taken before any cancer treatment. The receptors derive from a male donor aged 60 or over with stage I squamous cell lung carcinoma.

CDR3 protein: CASSGTGISRETQYF. The CDR3 nucleotides read TGTGCCAGCAGTGGAACAGGGATCTCCAGGGAGACCCAGTACTTC. The J gene is TRBJ2-5, the V gene TRBV28; D perhaps matches TRBD1 (6 bases). V shed 5 bases and J shed 5 bases, with 18 bases lying between them. The CDR3 is 15 amino acids. Germline V CDR1 and CDR2: MDHEN, SYDVKM.

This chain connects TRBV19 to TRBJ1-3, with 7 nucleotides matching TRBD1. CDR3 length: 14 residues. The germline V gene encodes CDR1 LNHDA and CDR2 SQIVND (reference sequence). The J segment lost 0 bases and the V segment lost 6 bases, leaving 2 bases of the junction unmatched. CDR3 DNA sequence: TGTGCCAGTAGCGACAGGGACTCTGGAAACACCATATATTTT. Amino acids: CASSDRDSGNTIYF.

CDR3 loop: CASTPTGQFGANVLTF. Written as DNA, the CDR3 is TGTGCCAGCACACCGACAGGTCAGTTCGGGGCCAACGTCCTGACTTTC. The chain links TRBV11-3 to TRBJ2-6, with a tentative D call TRBD1 (6 bases). CDR3 length: 16 residues. Germline V gene data show CDR1 as SGHNT and CDR2 as YENEEA. Trimming stripped 7 bases from V and 4 bases from J, with 17 bases between. Full variable domain (remainder filled in from reference TRBV11-3 and TRBJ2-6): EAGVVQSPRYKIIEKKQPVAFWCNPISGHNTLYWYLQNLGQGPELLIRYENEEAVDDSQLPKDRFSAERLKGVDSTLKIQPAELGDSAVYLCASTPTGQFGANVLTFGAGSRLTVL.

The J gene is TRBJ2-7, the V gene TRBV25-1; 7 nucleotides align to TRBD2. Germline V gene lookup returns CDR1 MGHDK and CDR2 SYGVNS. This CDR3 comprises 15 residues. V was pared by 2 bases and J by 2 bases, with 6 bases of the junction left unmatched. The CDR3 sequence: CASSEGSGVTYEQYF. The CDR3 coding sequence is TGTGCCAGCAGTGAAGGCAGCGGGGTAACCTACGAGCAGTACTTC.

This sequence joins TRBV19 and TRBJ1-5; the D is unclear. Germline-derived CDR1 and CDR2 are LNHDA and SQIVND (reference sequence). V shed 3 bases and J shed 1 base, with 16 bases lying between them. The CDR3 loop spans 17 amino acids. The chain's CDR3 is CASSMGKGRESNQPQHF. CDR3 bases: TGTGCCAGTAGTATGGGTAAAGGAAGGGAGAGCAATCAGCCCCAGCATTTT.

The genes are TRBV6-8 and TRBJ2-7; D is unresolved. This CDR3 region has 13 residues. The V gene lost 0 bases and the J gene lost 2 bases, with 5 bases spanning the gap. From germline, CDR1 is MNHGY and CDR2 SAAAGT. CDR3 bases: TGTGCCAGCAGTTACTCTCAGACCTACGAGCAGTACTTC. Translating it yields CASSYSQTYEQYF.

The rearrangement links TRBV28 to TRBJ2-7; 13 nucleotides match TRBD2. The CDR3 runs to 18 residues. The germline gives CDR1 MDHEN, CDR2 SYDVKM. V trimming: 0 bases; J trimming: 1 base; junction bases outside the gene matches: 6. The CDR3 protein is CASSLWLLAGGRSYEQYF. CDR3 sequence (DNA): TGTGCCAGCAGTTTATGGTTACTAGCGGGAGGGAGGTCCTACGAGCAGTACTTC.

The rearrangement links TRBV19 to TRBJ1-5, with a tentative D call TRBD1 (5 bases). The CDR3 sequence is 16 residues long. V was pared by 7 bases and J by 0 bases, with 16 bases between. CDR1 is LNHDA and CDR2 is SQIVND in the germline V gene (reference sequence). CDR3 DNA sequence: TGTGCCAGTACCCTCCGTCAGGGAGATAGCAATCAGCCCCAGCATTTT. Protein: CASTLRQGDSNQPQHF. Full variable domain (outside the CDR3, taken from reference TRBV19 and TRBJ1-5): DGGITQSPKYLFRKEGQNVTLSCEQNLNHDAMYWYRQDPGQGLRLIYYSQIVNDFQKGDIAEGYSVSREKKESFPLTVTSAQKNPTAFYLCASTLRQGDSNQPQHFGDGTRLSIL.

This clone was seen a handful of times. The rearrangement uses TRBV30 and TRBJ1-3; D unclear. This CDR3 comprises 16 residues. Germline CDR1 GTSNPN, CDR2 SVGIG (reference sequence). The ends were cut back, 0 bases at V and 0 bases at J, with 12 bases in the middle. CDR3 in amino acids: CAWSVGFISSGNTIYF. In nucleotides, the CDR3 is TGTGCCTGGAGTGTAGGTTTTATCTCCTCTGGAAACACCATATATTTT.

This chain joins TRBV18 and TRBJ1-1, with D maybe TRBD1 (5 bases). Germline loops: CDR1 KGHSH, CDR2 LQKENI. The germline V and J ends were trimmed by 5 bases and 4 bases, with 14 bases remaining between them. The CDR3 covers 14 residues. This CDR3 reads CASSSDFGGTEAFF. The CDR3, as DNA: TGTGCCAGCTCATCCGATTTTGGGGGCACTGAAGCTTTCTTT. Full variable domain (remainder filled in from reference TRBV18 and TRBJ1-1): NAGVMQNPRHLVRRRGQEARLRCSPMKGHSHVYWYRQLPEEGLKFMVYLQKENIIDESGMPKERFSAEFPKEGPSILRIQQVVRGDSAAYFCASSSDFGGTEAFFGQGTRLTVV.

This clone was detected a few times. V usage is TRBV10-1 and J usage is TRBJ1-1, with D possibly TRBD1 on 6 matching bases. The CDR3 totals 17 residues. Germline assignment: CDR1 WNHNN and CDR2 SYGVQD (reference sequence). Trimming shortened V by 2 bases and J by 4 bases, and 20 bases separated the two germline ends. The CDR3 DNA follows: TGCGCCAGCAGTGAGGGTCTCTGGGACACGAGGGGCACTGAAGCTTTCTTT. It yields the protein CASSEGLWDTRGTEAFF.

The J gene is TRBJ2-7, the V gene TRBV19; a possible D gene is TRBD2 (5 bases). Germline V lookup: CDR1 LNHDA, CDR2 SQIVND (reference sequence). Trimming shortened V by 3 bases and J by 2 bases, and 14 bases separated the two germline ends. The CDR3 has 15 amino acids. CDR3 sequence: CASSMRGDGTYEQYF. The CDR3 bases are TGTGCCAGTAGTATGCGAGGCGACGGGACCTACGAGCAGTACTTC. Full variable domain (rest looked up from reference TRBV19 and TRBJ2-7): DGGITQSPKYLFRKEGQNVTLSCEQNLNHDAMYWYRQDPGQGLRLIYYSQIVNDFQKGDIAEGYSVSREKKESFPLTVTSAQKNPTAFYLCASSMRGDGTYEQYFGPGTRLTVT.

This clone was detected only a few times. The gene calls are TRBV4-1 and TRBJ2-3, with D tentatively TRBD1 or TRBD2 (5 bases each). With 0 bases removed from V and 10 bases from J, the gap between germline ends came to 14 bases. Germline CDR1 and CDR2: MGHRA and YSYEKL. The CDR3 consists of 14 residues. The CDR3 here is CASSQDVERGAQYF. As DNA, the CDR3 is TGCGCCAGCAGCCAAGACGTTGAGCGAGGGGCGCAGTATTTT.

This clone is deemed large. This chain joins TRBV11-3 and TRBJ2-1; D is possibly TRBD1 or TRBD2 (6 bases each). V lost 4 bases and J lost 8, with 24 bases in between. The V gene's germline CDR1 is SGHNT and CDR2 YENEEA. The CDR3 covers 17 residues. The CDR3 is CASSSRLGGPGGDEQFF. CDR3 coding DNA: TGTGCCAGCAGCTCTAGACTCGGAGGGCCTGGGGGCGATGAGCAGTTCTTC. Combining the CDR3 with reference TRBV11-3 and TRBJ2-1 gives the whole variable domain EAGVVQSPRYKIIEKKQPVAFWCNPISGHNTLYWYLQNLGQGPELLIRYENEEAVDDSQLPKDRFSAERLKGVDSTLKIQPAELGDSAVYLCASSSRLGGPGGDEQFFGPGTRLTVL.

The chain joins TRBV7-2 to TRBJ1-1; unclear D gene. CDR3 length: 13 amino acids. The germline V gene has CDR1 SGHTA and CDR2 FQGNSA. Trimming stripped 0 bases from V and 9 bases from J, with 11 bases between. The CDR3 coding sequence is TGTGCCAGCAGCTTAGCGGCGGAAGGTCAAGCTTTCTTT. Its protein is CASSLAAEGQAFF.

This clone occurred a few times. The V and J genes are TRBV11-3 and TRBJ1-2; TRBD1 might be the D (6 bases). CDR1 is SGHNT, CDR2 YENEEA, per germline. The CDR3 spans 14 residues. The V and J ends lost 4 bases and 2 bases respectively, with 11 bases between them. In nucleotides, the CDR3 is TGTGCCAGCAGCTCTGAACAGGGAAACTATGGCTACACCTTC. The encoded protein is CASSSEQGNYGYTF.

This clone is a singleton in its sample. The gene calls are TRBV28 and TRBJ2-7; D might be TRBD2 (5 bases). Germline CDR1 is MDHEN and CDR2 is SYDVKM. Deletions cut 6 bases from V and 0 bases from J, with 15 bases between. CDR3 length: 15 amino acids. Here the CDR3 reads CASSLPGTLSYEQYF. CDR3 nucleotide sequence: TGTGCCAGCAGCTTACCGGGAACACTCTCCTACGAGCAGTACTTC.

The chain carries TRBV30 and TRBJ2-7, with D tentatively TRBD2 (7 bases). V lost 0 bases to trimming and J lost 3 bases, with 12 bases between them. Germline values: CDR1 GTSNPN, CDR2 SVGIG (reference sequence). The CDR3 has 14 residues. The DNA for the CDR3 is TGTGCCTGGAGTGTCATGGGAGGGGGCTACGAGCAGTACTTC. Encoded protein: CAWSVMGGGYEQYF.

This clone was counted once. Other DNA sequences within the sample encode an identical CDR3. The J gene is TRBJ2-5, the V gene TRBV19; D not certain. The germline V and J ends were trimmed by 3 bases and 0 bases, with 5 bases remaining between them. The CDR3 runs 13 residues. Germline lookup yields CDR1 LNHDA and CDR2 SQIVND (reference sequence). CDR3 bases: TGTGCCAGTAGTATTTCATACCAAGAGACCCAGTACTTC. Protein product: CASSISYQETQYF.

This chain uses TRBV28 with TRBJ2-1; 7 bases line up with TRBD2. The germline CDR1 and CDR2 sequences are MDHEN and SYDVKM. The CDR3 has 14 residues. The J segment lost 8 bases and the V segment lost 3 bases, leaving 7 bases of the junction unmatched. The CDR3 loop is CASSFHPREDEQFF. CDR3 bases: TGTGCCAGCAGTTTTCACCCCCGGGAGGATGAGCAGTTCTTC.

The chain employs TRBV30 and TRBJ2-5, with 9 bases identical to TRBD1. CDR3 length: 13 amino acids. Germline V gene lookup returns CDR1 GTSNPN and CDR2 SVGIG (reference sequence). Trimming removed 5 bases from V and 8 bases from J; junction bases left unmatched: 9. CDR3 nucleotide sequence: TGTGCCTGGGAAACGGGACAGGGCGGAACCCAGTACTTC. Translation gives CAWETGQGGTQYF.

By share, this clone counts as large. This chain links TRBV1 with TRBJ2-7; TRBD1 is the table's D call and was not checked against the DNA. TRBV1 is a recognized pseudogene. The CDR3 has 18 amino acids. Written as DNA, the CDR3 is TGCGCCAGCAGCCAAGATATTAGGTCGTCAGGGGTTACCTACGAGCAGTACTTC. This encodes CASSQDIRSSGVTYEQYF.

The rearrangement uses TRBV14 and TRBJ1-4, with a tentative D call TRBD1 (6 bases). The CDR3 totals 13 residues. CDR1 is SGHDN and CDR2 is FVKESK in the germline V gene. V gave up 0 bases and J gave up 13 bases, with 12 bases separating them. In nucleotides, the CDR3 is TGTGCCAGCAGCCAAGATATGAAGGGGGGACTGTTTTTT. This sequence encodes CASSQDMKGGLFF.

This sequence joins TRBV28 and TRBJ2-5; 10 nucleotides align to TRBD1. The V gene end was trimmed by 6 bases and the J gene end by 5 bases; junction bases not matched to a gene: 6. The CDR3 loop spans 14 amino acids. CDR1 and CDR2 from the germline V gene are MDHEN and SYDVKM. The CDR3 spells CASSRQGAKETQYF. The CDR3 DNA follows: TGTGCCAGCAGCAGACAGGGGGCGAAGGAGACCCAGTACTTC.

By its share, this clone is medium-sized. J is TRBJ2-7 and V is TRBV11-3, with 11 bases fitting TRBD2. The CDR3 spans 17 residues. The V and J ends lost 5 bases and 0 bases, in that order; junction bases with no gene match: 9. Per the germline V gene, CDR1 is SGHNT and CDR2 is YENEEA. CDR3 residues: CASSLTSGSFSSYEQYF. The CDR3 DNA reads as TGTGCCAGCAGCCTTACTAGCGGGAGTTTTAGCTCCTACGAGCAGTACTTC.